The entry below describes one T cell receptor (beta chain). The data were obtained in a study of identifying expanded T cells in peripheral blood. The germline V and J ends were trimmed by 1 base and 1 base, with 10 bases remaining between them. In germline, CDR1 is LGHNA, CDR2 YSLEER. This CDR3 is built from 15 residues. Healthy donors had no documented immune events, such as infections, while sampled. Only in-frame clones appear in the TCRdb table, and some are missing; sequencing was by immunoSEQ multiplex PCR. The table has 75,000 to 95,000 clones, approximately 89% seen once. The TCR was taken from a person aged 18 to 70 in good health. The genes are TRBV4-3 and TRBJ1-2; D unclear. Sequencing was carried out using blood. The CDR3 DNA sequence: TGCGCCAGCAGCCAAGTCCAAGGGAATAACTATGGCTACACCTTC. Amino acids: CASSQVQGNNYGYTF.